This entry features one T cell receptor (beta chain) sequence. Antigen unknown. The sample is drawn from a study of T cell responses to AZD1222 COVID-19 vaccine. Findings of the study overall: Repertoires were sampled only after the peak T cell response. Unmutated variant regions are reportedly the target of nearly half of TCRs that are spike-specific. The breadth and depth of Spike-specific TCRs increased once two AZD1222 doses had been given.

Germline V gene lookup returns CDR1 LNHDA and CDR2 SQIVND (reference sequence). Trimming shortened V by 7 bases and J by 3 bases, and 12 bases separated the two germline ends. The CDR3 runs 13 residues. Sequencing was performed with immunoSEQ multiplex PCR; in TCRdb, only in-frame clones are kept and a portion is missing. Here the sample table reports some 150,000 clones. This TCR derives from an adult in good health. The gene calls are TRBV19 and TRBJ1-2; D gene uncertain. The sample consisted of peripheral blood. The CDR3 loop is CASTSTPHYGYTF. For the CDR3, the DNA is TGTGCCAGTACGTCGACACCCCACTATGGCTACACCTTC.